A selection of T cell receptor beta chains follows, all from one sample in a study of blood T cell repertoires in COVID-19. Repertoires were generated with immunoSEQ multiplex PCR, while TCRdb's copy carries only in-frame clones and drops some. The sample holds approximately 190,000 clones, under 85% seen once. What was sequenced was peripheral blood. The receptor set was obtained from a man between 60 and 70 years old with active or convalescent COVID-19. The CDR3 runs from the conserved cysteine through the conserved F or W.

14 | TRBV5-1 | CASSSGLAPETQYF
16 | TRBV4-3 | CASSQLTGSQGEKLFF
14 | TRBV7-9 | CASSRDRRSNEQFF
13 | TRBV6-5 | CASRGQATDTQYF
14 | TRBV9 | CASSASGQQETQYF
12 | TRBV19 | CASSGGFAEQFF
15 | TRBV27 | CASSSWTGGTETQYF
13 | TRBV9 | CASSVANQGEQYF
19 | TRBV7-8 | CASSLGGTAGLSGANVLTF
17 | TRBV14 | CASSQLGGGRHTGELFF
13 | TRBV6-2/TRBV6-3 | CASSYADRDTQYF
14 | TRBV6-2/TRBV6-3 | CASSSSGTWYEQYF
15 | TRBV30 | CAWTPQRGQITPLHF